Each of the 19 T cell receptor beta chains below was sequenced from the same sample in a study of blood T cell repertoires in COVID-19. Profiling relied on immunoSEQ multiplex PCR, and the TCRdb table lists in-frame clones only, not all of them. This sample yields 170,000 or so clones, of which almost 85% are seen a single time; roughly 14% belongs to the top ten. Specimen: peripheral blood. These receptors were collected from a man aged 18 to 30 with active or convalescent COVID-19.

This clone was seen only once. The chain joins TRBV6-4 to TRBJ2-1; TRBD2 aligns across 12 bases. J was trimmed by 4 bases and V by 2 bases; bases with no gene match: 0. The CDR3 sequence is 15 residues long. Per the germline V gene, CDR1 is MRHNA and CDR2 is SNTAGT. This CDR3 reads CASSDGTSGYNEQFF. The CDR3 nucleotides read TGTGCCAGCAGTGACGGGACTAGCGGGTACAATGAGCAGTTCTTC.

This clone has only a few counts. This chain connects TRBV29-1 to TRBJ1-4, with 7 bases lining up with TRBD1. V shed 7 bases and J 2 bases; nucleotides not matched to a gene: 4. Germline CDR1 and CDR2: SQVTM and ANQGSEA. The CDR3 spans 13 residues. CDR3 in DNA: TGCAGCGGTCGGGGACAGACTAATGAAAAACTGTTTTTT. It encodes CSGRGQTNEKLFF.

The chain couples TRBV19 to TRBJ1-1; D gene ambiguous. V was clipped by 2 bases and J by 4 bases, with 5 bases between them. The CDR3 extends over 12 amino acids. From germline, CDR1 is LNHDA and CDR2 SQIVND (reference sequence). The CDR3 is CASSIRSTEAFF. Written as DNA, the CDR3 is TGTGCCAGTAGTATAAGGAGCACTGAAGCTTTCTTT.

The chain is built from TRBV2 and TRBJ1-1, with 7 bases that match TRBD1. The CDR3 is 15 residues long. Trimming took 6 bases from V and 0 from J; bases not matched to a gene: 7. Per germline, CDR1 SNHLY and CDR2 FYNNEI. The CDR3 here is CASRLTGIMNTEAFF. Written as DNA, the CDR3 is TGTGCCAGCAGGTTGACAGGGATCATGAACACTGAAGCTTTCTTT.

The chain combines TRBV28 with TRBJ1-4, with 9 bases lining up with TRBD1. The CDR3 is 15 residues long. CDR1 is MDHEN, CDR2 SYDVKM, per germline. Unmatched junction bases numbered 8, after V lost 5 bases and J lost 7 bases. The CDR3 coding sequence is TGTGCCAGCAGTCTTTCACAGGGGGCGGTTGAAAAACTGTTTTTT. Protein: CASSLSQGAVEKLFF.

The J gene is TRBJ2-2, the V gene TRBV11-2; 7 bases map to TRBD2. V shed 6 bases and J 3 bases; nucleotides not matched to a gene: 7. Germline V CDR1 and CDR2: SGHAT, FQNNGV. The CDR3 sequence is 15 residues long. The CDR3 DNA reads TGTGCCAGCAGACCGAGCGGGGTAGACACCGGGGAGCTGTTTTTT. It is translated as CASRPSGVDTGELFF.

The chain carries TRBV7-2 and TRBJ2-1; TRBD2 aligns across 7 bases. The CDR3 extends over 15 amino acids. With 5 bases clipped from V and 4 bases from J, the junction kept 8 bases outside the gene matches. CDR1 is SGHTA and CDR2 is FQGNSA in the germline V gene. Here the CDR3 DNA reads TGTGCCAGCAGCCGTACCTGGGGGGGGTACAATGAGCAGTTCTTC. Encoded protein: CASSRTWGGYNEQFF.

The chain couples TRBV11-1 to TRBJ2-2; D uncertain. The V end lost 2 bases, the J end lost 7 bases, and 14 bases lay between the germline ends. Germline-derived CDR1 and CDR2 are SGHAT and FQDESV (reference sequence). The CDR3 loop spans 15 amino acids. Here the CDR3 reads CASSLIVGGGGELFF. As DNA, the CDR3 is TGTGCCAGCAGCTTAATTGTAGGCGGTGGCGGGGAGCTGTTTTTT. Full variable domain (remainder filled in from reference TRBV11-1 and TRBJ2-2): EAEVAQSPRYKITEKSQAVAFWCDPISGHATLYWYRQILGQGPELLVQFQDESVVDDSQLPKDRFSAERLKGVDSTLKIQPAELGDSAMYLCASSLIVGGGGELFFGEGSRLTVL.

The rearrangement links TRBV4-1 to TRBJ2-7; 8 bases agree with TRBD2. This CDR3 has 17 residues. CDR1 MGHRA and CDR2 YSYEKL come from the germline V gene. V dropped 2 bases and J dropped 0; count of bases not matched to a gene: 9. The CDR3 protein is CASSQQGLGDYSYEQYF. CDR3 DNA: TGCGCCAGCAGCCAACAGGGACTAGGCGATTACTCCTACGAGCAGTACTTC.

V is TRBV5-8 and J is TRBJ1-2, with 8 bases aligning to TRBD1. Germline CDR1 and CDR2: SGHTS and YDEGEE. The CDR3 totals 16 residues. V was pared by 2 bases and J by 2 bases, with 8 bases of the junction left unmatched. The CDR3 sequence is CASSFGTGAPNYGYTF. CDR3 bases: TGTGCCAGCAGCTTTGGGACAGGAGCCCCAAACTATGGCTACACCTTC. The entire variable domain, with the rest obtained from reference TRBV5-8 and TRBJ1-2, is as follows: EAGVTQSPTHLIKTRGQQATLRCSPISGHTSVYWYQQALGLGLQFLLWYDEGEERNRGNFPPRFSGRQFPNYSSELNVNALELEDSALYLCASSFGTGAPNYGYTFGSGTRLTVV.

This rearrangement joins TRBV27 to TRBJ2-3; D is ambiguous. CDR1 MNHEY and CDR2 SMNVEV come from the germline V gene (reference sequence). CDR3 size: 14 residues. The V gene lost 1 base and the J gene lost 0 bases, with 5 bases spanning the gap. CDR3 residues: CASSLFPSTDTQYF. DNA for the CDR3: TGTGCCAGCAGTTTATTCCCTAGCACAGATACGCAGTATTTT.

CDR3 sequence (DNA): TGTGCCAGCAGTTACAGGGGTGGGAGCAATCAGCCCCAGCATTTT. As protein: CASSYRGGSNQPQHF. The chain couples TRBV27 to TRBJ1-5, with 7 positions matching TRBD1. The CDR3 consists of 15 residues. Trimming took 4 bases from V and 1 from J; bases not matched to a gene: 4. Looked up from germline, CDR1 is MNHEY and CDR2 is SMNVEV (reference sequence).

The chain links TRBV9 to TRBJ2-3; 12 bases are a match to TRBD2. V dropped 3 bases and J dropped 6; count of bases not matched to a gene: 8. Germline values: CDR1 SGDLS, CDR2 YYNGEE. The CDR3 extends over 16 amino acids. Written as DNA, the CDR3 is TGTGCCAGCAGCGGTCCTAGCGGGGGGGCCGTCGATACGCAGTATTTT. This codes for CASSGPSGGAVDTQYF.

The chain recombines TRBV7-8 with TRBJ1-4; a weak D match, TRBD1 (6 bases). V shed 3 bases and J shed 2 bases, with 13 bases lying between them. CDR1 and CDR2 (germline): SGHVS, FQNEAQ. This CDR3 spans 16 amino acids. The CDR3 DNA reads TGTGCCAGCAGCTTTTATTCGGGGGGCACTAATGAAAAACTGTTTTTT. Translated: CASSFYSGGTNEKLFF. The whole variable domain, filled in from reference TRBV7-8 and TRBJ1-4, reads GAGVSQSPRYKVAKRGQDVALRCDPISGHVSLFWYQQALGQGPEFLTYFQNEAQLDKSGLPSDRFFAERPEGSVSTLKIQRTQQEDSAVYLCASSFYSGGTNEKLFFGSGTQLSVL.

The V call is TRBV19, the J call TRBJ1-2; 7 nucleotides match TRBD1. The CDR3 is made up of 19 amino acids. V shed 1 base, J shed 0 bases, and the junction held 14 bases outside the gene matches. CDR1 is LNHDA, CDR2 SQIVND, per germline (reference sequence). This CDR3 is CASSIVFRQGGQPNYGYTF. CDR3 sequence (DNA): TGTGCCAGTAGTATAGTATTCCGTCAGGGGGGCCAACCTAACTATGGCTACACCTTC.

The chain carries TRBV21-1 and TRBJ1-1; the tabulated D call, TRBD1, remains unverified against the DNA. TRBV21-1 is designated a pseudogene. This CDR3 is built from 16 residues. As DNA, the CDR3 is TGTGCCAGCAGCAAAAGCCACGACAGACCGAACACTGAAGCTTTCTTT. Amino acids: CASSKSHDRPNTEAFF.

This clone was counted a single time. This rearrangement joins TRBV24-1 to TRBJ2-1, with 10 bases fitting TRBD2. The CDR3 covers 17 residues. With 3 bases clipped from V and 0 bases from J, the junction kept 4 bases outside the gene matches. Germline CDR1 and CDR2: KGHDR and SFDVKD. The CDR3 DNA is TGTGCCACCAGTGATACTAGCGGGACAAACTCCTACAATGAGCAGTTCTTC. Encoded protein: CATSDTSGTNSYNEQFF.

The DNA for the CDR3 is TGTGCCAGCAGCTTAGCGGGGGACAGGGATGAAAAACTGTTTTTT. Its translation is CASSLAGDRDEKLFF. V gene TRBV7-2 combines with J gene TRBJ1-4; 9 bases fit TRBD1. Germline loops: CDR1 SGHTA, CDR2 FQGNSA. Trimming removed 0 bases from V and 6 bases from J; junction bases left unmatched: 2. The CDR3 is 15 amino acids.

The chain couples TRBV12-3 or TRBV12-4 to TRBJ1-1; the match to TRBD1 covers 7 bases. This CDR3 comprises 13 residues. Trimming at V came to 10 bases and at J to 3 bases, leaving 8 bases not matched to a gene. The CDR3 spells CATRGSGDTEAFF. The CDR3 coding sequence is TGTGCCACCAGGGGGTCGGGGGACACTGAAGCTTTCTTT.